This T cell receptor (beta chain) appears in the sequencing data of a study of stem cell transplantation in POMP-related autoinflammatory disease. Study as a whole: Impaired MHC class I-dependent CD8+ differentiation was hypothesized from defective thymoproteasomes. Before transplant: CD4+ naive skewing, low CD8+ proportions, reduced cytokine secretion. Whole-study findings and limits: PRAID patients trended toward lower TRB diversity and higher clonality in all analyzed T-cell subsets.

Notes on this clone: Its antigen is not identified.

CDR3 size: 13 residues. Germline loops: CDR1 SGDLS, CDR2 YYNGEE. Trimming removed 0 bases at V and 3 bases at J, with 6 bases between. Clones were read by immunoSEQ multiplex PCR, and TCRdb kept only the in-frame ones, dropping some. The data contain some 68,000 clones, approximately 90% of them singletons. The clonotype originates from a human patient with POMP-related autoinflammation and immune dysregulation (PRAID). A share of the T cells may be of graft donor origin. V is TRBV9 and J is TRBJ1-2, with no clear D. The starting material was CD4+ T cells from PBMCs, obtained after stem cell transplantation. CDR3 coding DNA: TGTGCCAGCAGCGTAGAAATAGACTATGGCTACACCTTC. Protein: CASSVEIDYGYTF.